This TCR beta chain is drawn from a study of OX40 agonist ivuxolimab in advanced cancers. Study as a whole: Previous treatment with anti-PD-1, anti-PD-L1 or anti-CTLA-4 therapy was allowed; approximately 40% had received some.

Clones were sequenced by immunoSEQ multiplex PCR, and TCRdb holds only the in-frame ones, with some missing. The sample contains around 72,000 clones, roughly nine tenths of which appear only once. Between the trimmed V and J ends, which lost 1 base and 0 bases, there was a span of 11 bases. The CDR3 contains 16 residues. CDR1 SGHRS and CDR2 YFSETQ come from the germline V gene. Sample: CD4+ or CD8+ T cells sorted from blood, taken in a trial of the OX40 agonist ivuxolimab. The source is an adult with an advanced solid tumor such as melanoma, head and neck, liver or kidney cancer. The J gene is TRBJ1-3, the V gene TRBV5-1; D unresolved. Here the CDR3 DNA reads TGCGCCAGCAGCTTGCTGGGTTTAATCTCTGGAAACACCATATATTTT. The encoded protein is CASSLLGLISGNTIYF.